The 15 T cell receptor beta chains reported below all come from one sample, sequenced in a study of beta chain features in type 1 diabetes. What was sequenced were expressed TCRB transcripts, since all of the isolated RNA had been reverse transcribed. Generated by immunoSEQ multiplex PCR, the TCRdb table keeps only in-frame clones and is missing some. Found here are 300,000 or so clones, 6.5% to 10% of them singletons; the top ten hold less than 0.45%. The material sequenced was central memory CD4+ T cells from blood. All receptors come from a woman aged 18-30 years in good health.

The chain carries TRBV6-5 and TRBJ1-1; D not resolved. The CDR3 length is 12 residues. Trimming stripped 10 bases from V and 4 bases from J, with 13 bases between. Germline V gene sequence: CDR1 MNHEY, CDR2 SVGAGI. This chain's CDR3 is CANDPGVTEAFF. The CDR3 DNA is TGTGCCAACGACCCCGGCGTCACTGAAGCTTTCTTT.

This clone was observed many times. V usage is TRBV10-3 and J usage is TRBJ1-5; 9 positions match TRBD1. Per germline, CDR1 ENHRY and CDR2 SYGVKD. The CDR3 is 14 residues long. Trimming cost V 10 bases and J 7 bases; bases outside gene matches: 11. CDR3 protein: CANSRDRVDQPQHF. The CDR3 DNA reads as TGTGCCAACTCCCGGGACAGGGTAGACCAGCCCCAGCATTTT.

This clone was recorded a few times. The chain uses TRBV18 and TRBJ1-4; the match to TRBD1 covers 8 bases. V was clipped by 1 base and J by 2 bases; unmatched bases: 12. The CDR3 has 19 amino acids. CDR1 is KGHSH, CDR2 LQKENI, per germline. CDR3 region: CASSPRVGQGKRTNEKLFF. CDR3 sequence (DNA): TGTGCCAGCTCACCACGCGTCGGACAGGGAAAGAGGACTAATGAAAAACTGTTTTTT. Complete variable domain (other parts from reference TRBV18 and TRBJ1-4): NAGVMQNPRHLVRRRGQEARLRCSPMKGHSHVYWYRQLPEEGLKFMVYLQKENIIDESGMPKERFSAEFPKEGPSILRIQQVVRGDSAAYFCASSPRVGQGKRTNEKLFFGSGTQLSVL.

The chain links TRBV9 to TRBJ2-3, with TRBD2 matching over 8 bases. J gave up 3 bases and V 0 bases, and 6 bases lay outside the gene matches. The CDR3 is made up of 16 amino acids. Germline values: CDR1 SGDLS, CDR2 YYNGEE. The CDR3 loop reads CASSVESSGRTDTQYF. In DNA, the CDR3 is TGTGCCAGCAGCGTAGAGTCTAGCGGGCGGACAGATACGCAGTATTTT. The full variable domain, with the rest looked up from reference TRBV9 and TRBJ2-3, is DSGVTQTPKHLITATGQRVTLRCSPRSGDLSVYWYQQSLDQGLQFLIQYYNGEERAKGNILERFSAQQFPDLHSELNLSSLELGDSALYFCASSVESSGRTDTQYFGPGTRLTVL.

CDR3 nucleotide sequence: TGTGCCAGCAGCTTATCCAGGGGAGCGGAGACCCAGTACTTC. It specifies CASSLSRGAETQYF. The gene calls are TRBV7-2 and TRBJ2-5; a possible D gene is TRBD1 (6 bases). This CDR3 is 14 amino acids long. Trimming removed 2 bases at V and 5 bases at J, with 12 bases between. Germline V gene lookup returns CDR1 SGHTA and CDR2 FQGNSA.

The DNA of the CDR3 is TGTGCCAGCAGCTCCAGTGTAGCGCGGGGCTTGTCGGATGAGCAGTTCTTC. Its translation is CASSSSVARGLSDEQFF. The chain joins TRBV7-6 to TRBJ2-1, with D perhaps TRBD2 (6 bases). CDR1 and CDR2 (germline): SGHVS, FNYEAQ. There are 17 residues in the CDR3. Trimming removed 4 bases from V and 8 bases from J, with 24 bases in between.

J is TRBJ2-2 and V is TRBV2, with a tentative D call TRBD2 (6 bases). Germline V gives CDR1 SNHLY, CDR2 FYNNEI. Trimming left V 4 bases short and J 1 base short, with 10 bases between. CDR3 size: 15 residues. The CDR3 reads CASSVTAGNTGELFF. The CDR3 DNA reads as TGTGCCAGCAGTGTGACAGCGGGGAACACCGGGGAGCTGTTTTTT. Full variable domain (missing parts from reference TRBV2 and TRBJ2-2): EPEVTQTPSHQVTQMGQEVILRCVPISNHLYFYWYRQILGQKVEFLVSFYNNEISEKSEIFDDQFSVERPDGSNFTLKIRSTKLEDSAMYFCASSVTAGNTGELFFGEGSRLTVL.

This clone has just a few counts. The CDR3 is CSVSRKTGAYEQYF. The CDR3 DNA is TGCAGCGTTAGCCGGAAGACAGGGGCCTACGAGCAGTACTTC. V gene TRBV29-1 combines with J gene TRBJ2-5; 8 bases align to TRBD1. TRBJ2-7 explains the end of the DNA better; the J call may be wrong. From germline, CDR1 is SQVTM and CDR2 ANQGSEA. The CDR3 is 14 residues long.

J is TRBJ2-1 and V is TRBV25-1; D ambiguous. CDR3 length: 15 amino acids. The germline V and J ends were trimmed by 4 bases and 8 bases, with 18 bases remaining between them. Germline V gene data show CDR1 as MGHDK and CDR2 as SYGVNS. Here the CDR3 reads CASSGRQRSSDEQFF. The CDR3 coding sequence is TGTGCCAGCAGTGGCCGACAACGGAGTTCGGATGAGCAGTTCTTC.

The chain is built from TRBV29-1 and TRBJ2-5, with 8 bases aligning to TRBD1. With V trimmed by 7 bases and J by 4 bases, 2 bases remained unmatched. Germline V gene data show CDR1 as SQVTM and CDR2 as ANQGSEA. This CDR3 is built from 11 residues. CDR3 DNA: TGCAGCGGTGACAGGGGAGAGACCCAGTACTTC. As protein: CSGDRGETQYF. The variable domain in full, with the rest retrieved from reference TRBV29-1 and TRBJ2-5, is SAVISQKPSRDICQRGTSLTIQCQVDSQVTMMFWYRQQPGQSLTLIATANQGSEATYESGFVIDKFPISRPNLTFSTLTVSNMSPEDSSIYLCSGDRGETQYFGPGTRLLVL.

J is TRBJ2-3 and V is TRBV28; 10 positions match TRBD1. The germline V gene has CDR1 MDHEN and CDR2 SYDVKM. The CDR3 runs 18 residues. J gave up 4 bases and V 3 bases, and 13 bases lay outside the gene matches. CDR3 sequence: CASSLWATGQGRPDTQYF. The CDR3 DNA follows: TGTGCCAGCAGTTTGTGGGCGACGGGACAGGGGCGTCCAGATACGCAGTATTTT. Full variable domain (remainder filled in from reference TRBV28 and TRBJ2-3): DVKVTQSSRYLVKRTGEKVFLECVQDMDHENMFWYRQDPGLGLRLIYFSYDVKMKEKGDIPEGYSVSREKKERFSLILESASTNQTSMYLCASSLWATGQGRPDTQYFGPGTRLTVL.

The chain joins TRBV10-3 to TRBJ1-4; D is perhaps TRBD1 (6 bases). Germline CDR1 reads ENHRY; CDR2 reads SYGVKD. Trimming took off 11 bases at V and 7 bases at J, with 14 bases between the two ends. The CDR3 runs to 12 residues. The CDR3 spells CAGRGRSEKLFF. CDR3 coding DNA: TGTGCCGGACGGGGGCGAAGTGAAAAACTGTTTTTT.

V usage is TRBV7-3 and J usage is TRBJ2-1, with D unclear. Germline loops: CDR1 SGHTA, CDR2 FQGTGA. Between the trimmed V and J ends, which lost 1 base and 0 bases, there was a span of 10 bases. This CDR3 is built from 16 residues. CDR3 amino acids: CASSLIGGDSYNEQFF. CDR3 nucleotide sequence: TGTGCCAGCAGCTTAATTGGTGGGGACTCCTACAATGAGCAGTTCTTC.

The rearrangement uses TRBV29-1 and TRBJ2-2; D possibly corresponds to TRBD2 (6 bases). The CDR3 loop spans 12 amino acids. The germline gives CDR1 SQVTM, CDR2 ANQGSEA. V was cut by 7 bases and J by 6 bases, with 12 bases left in between. CDR3 sequence (DNA): TGCAGCGCTGGGGGGAAATCCGGGGAGCTGTTTTTT. This gives the protein CSAGGKSGELFF.

The chain links TRBV9 to TRBJ2-7; the D is unclear. V lost 2 bases and J lost 2, with 11 bases in between. Germline CDR1 is SGDLS and CDR2 is YYNGEE. CDR3 length equals 14 residues. In DNA, the CDR3 is TGTGCCAGCAGCGTGCATACCGGACCCTACGAGCAGTACTTC. Translating it yields CASSVHTGPYEQYF.